This T cell receptor beta chain was captured in a study of response to subunit inactivated influenza vaccine. Study-wide points: The authors offered the suggestion that each seasonal influenza vaccination recruits few new T cells.

This clonotype was seen more than once but under ten times. The antigen remains undetermined. The CDR3 has 12 amino acids. V was pared by 7 bases and J by 7 bases, with 11 bases between. Each CDR3 protein is one row after TCRdb ran MiXCR on the RT-PCR reads. The sample lists about 170,000 distinct CDR3 sequences, about 12% seen once, with approximately 32% in the top ten. This sample also appeared in a second study, on T cells expressing NK-cell markers. That work contributes: TCR beta libraries carry UMIs added by 5'RACE template switching. From sorted CD3+CD56+NKG2C+, CD3+CD56+NKG2C- and CD3+CD56-NKG2C+ T cells came the TCR beta repertoires. With respect to HCMV, most of the eight sequenced donors were seropositive, and one was seronegative. There were four donors in whom these clonotypes also led the CD3+CD56-NKG2C+ fraction.

The rearrangement joins TRBV12-3 or TRBV12-4 to TRBJ2-1, with D unresolved. The sequence came from a man aged 50-60 years who received an inactivated influenza vaccine. The specimen was CD8+ T cells sorted from PBMCs, collected about 11 days after vaccination. The CDR3: CASKLLGNEQFF. In DNA form, the CDR3 reads TGTGCCAGCAAATTACTGGGAAATGAGCAGTTCTTC.